This TCR beta chain emerged from a study of spatial heterogeneity in lung cancer. TCRdb re-analysed the 5' RACE reads in MiXCR, keeping a single row per CDR3 protein. Of nearly 95,000 distinct CDR3 sequences listed, 15% to 20% are singletons. Time point specified: blood at routine non-recurrence follow-up after resection. This clonotype has a single count. The V gene lost 11 bases and the J gene lost 4 bases, with 20 bases spanning the gap. The CDR3 has 15 amino acids. The V gene's germline CDR1 is KGHDR and CDR2 SFDVKD. The chain uses TRBV24-1 and TRBJ1-5; possibly TRBD1 for D (5 bases). Sequenced here: PBMCs, sampled at follow-up. The sequence derives from a male donor with early-stage non-small cell lung cancer. The CDR3 protein is CAIAWRTGGNQPQHF. The CDR3 coding sequence is TGTGCCATCGCGTGGAGGACCGGGGGAAATCAGCCCCAGCATTTT.